This section outlines one TCR beta chain sequence together with its context. This same CDR3 is encoded by further DNA sequences in the sample. The CDR3 runs to 13 residues. Trimming left V 3 bases short and J 3 bases short, with 8 bases between. The data are from a study of T cell responses to AZD1222 COVID-19 vaccine. Measured with immunoSEQ multiplex PCR; TCRdb has only the in-frame clones, and not every one. The data show 170,000 or so clones, about nine tenths seen once. The J gene is TRBJ1-2, the V gene TRBV12-3 or TRBV12-4, with a possible D match to TRBD1 (5 bases). The TCR originated in an adult in good health. The material sequenced was peripheral blood, taken on day 0 of AZD1222 vaccination. The CDR3 nucleotides read TGTGCCAGCAGTTTGGGCAGGGACTATGGCTACACCTTC. As protein: CASSLGRDYGYTF.